This TCR beta chain is from a study of blood T cells in healthy people across ages. Looking at the study overall: The template switching approach captured approximately one barcoded beta molecule for every two T cells.

The second PCR ran about 6 to 12 cycles with a sample-barcoded 5' primer and J-beta primers. TCRdb used MiXCR to reprocess the 5' RACE reads, holding one entry per CDR3 protein. The sample yields some 690,000 distinct CDR3 sequences, 22% seen once. This CDR3 contains 16 residues. Germline V gene sequence: CDR1 SGHKS, CDR2 YYEKEE (reference sequence). The germline V and J ends were trimmed by 0 bases and 7 bases, with 17 bases remaining between them. Study-level points and caveats: Long-lived donors carried more naive CD4+ cells and greater diversity than aged donors. Age brought a roughly linear fall in TCR beta diversity measured per million T cells.

A note on this clonotype: No antigen is known for it.

This sequence originates from a man aged 70-80 years in good health. V gene TRBV5-5 combines with J gene TRBJ2-4, with D hard to call. The sequenced material came from blood. The CDR3 sequence is CASSLATAGEWNIQYF. CDR3 nucleotides: TGTGCCAGCAGCTTGGCCACGGCTGGGGAATGGAACATTCAGTACTTC.